The clone carrying this T cell receptor (beta chain) has more than one count but fewer than ten. These data originate in a study of T cells after yellow fever vaccination. CDR3 length equals 14 residues. V lost 5 bases and J lost 0; bases outside the gene matches: 2. TCRdb analysed the 5' RACE reads with MiXCR anew, one entry per CDR3 protein. This repertoire shows about 400,000 distinct CDR3 sequences, approximately 5.7% found once; its top ten account for approximately 15%. The gene calls are TRBV12-3 or TRBV12-4 and TRBJ2-5; 8 bases fit TRBD2. The receptor comes from a man younger than 45 who received the YFV17D yellow fever vaccine. Here the sequenced sample was PBMCs, taken 5 days after the yellow fever booster vaccination. In DNA, the CDR3 is TGTGCCAGCAGTCAGGGACTAGACCAAGAGACCCAGTACTTC. Translating gives CASSQGLDQETQYF.